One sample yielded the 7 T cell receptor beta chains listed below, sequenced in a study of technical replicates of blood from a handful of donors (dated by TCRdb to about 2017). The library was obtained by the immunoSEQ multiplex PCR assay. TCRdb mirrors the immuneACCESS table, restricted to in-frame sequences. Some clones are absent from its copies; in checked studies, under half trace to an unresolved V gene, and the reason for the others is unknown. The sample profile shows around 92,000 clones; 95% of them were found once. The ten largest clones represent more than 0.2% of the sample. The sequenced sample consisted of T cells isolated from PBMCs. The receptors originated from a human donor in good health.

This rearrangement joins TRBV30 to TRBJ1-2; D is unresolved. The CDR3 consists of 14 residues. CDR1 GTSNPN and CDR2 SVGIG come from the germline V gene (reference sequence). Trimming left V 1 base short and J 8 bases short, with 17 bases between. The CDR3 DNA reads TGTGCCTGGAGTGATTTTCAGCCCCTCGGGGGCTACACCTTC. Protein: CAWSDFQPLGGYTF.

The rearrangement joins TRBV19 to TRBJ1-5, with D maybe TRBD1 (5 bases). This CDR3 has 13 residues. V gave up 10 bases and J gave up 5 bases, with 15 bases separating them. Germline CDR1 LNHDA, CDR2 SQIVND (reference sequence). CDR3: CAKNPGLDQPQHF. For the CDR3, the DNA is TGTGCCAAAAACCCAGGGTTAGATCAGCCCCAGCATTTT.

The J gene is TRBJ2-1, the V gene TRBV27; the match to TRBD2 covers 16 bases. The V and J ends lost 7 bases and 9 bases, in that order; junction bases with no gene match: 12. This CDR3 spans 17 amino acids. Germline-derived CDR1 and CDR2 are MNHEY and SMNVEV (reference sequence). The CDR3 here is CASTPGTSGGGGGEQFF. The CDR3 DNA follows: TGTGCCAGCACTCCCGGGACTAGCGGGGGGGGCGGGGGTGAGCAGTTCTTC.

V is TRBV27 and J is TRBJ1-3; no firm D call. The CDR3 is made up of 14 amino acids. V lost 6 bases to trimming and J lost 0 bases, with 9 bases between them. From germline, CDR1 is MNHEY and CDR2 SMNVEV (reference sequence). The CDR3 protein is CASSPWSSGNTIYF. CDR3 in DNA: TGTGCCAGCAGCCCTTGGAGCTCTGGAAACACCATATATTTT.

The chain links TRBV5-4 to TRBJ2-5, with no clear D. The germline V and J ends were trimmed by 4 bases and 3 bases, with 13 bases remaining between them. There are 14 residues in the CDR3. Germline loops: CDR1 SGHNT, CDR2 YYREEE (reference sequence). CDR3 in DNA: TGTGCCAGCAGCGTCGCGGTAGACGAAGAGACCCAGTACTTC. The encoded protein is CASSVAVDEETQYF. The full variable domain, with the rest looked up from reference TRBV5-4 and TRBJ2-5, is ETGVTQSPTHLIKTRGQQVTLRCSSQSGHNTVSWYQQALGQGPQFIFQYYREEENGRGNFPPRFSGLQFPNYSSELNVNALELDDSALYLCASSVAVDEETQYFGPGTRLLVL.

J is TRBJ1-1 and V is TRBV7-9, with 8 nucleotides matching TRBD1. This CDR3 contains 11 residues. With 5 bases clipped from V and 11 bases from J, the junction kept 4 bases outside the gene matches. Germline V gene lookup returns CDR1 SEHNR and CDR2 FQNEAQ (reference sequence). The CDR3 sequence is CASSARQGAFF. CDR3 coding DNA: TGTGCCAGCAGCGCCCGACAGGGGGCTTTCTTT.

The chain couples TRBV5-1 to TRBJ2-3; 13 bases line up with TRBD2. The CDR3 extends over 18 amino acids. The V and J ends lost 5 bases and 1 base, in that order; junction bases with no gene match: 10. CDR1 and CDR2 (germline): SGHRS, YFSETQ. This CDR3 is CASRYRLAGGYRTDTQYF. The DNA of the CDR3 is TGCGCCAGCAGGTACAGACTAGCGGGGGGATACCGCACAGATACGCAGTATTTT.